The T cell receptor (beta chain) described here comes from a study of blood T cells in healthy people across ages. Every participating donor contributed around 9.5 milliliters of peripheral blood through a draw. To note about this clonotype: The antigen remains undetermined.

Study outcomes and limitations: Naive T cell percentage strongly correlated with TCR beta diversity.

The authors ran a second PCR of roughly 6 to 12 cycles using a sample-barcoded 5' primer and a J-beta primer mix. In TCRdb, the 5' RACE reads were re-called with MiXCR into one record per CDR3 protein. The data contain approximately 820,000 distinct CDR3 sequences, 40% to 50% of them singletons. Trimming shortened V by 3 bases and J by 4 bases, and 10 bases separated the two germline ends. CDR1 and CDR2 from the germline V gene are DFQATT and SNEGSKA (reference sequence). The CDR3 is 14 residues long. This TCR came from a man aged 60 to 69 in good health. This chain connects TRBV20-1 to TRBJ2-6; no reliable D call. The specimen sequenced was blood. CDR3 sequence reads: CSASDFAGANVLTF. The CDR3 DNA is TGCAGTGCTAGTGACTTCGCCGGGGCCAACGTCCTGACTTTC.